These 7 T cell receptor beta chains originate from one sample sequenced in a study of blood T cell repertoires in COVID-19. Libraries were prepared by immunoSEQ multiplex PCR; TCRdb keeps only in-frame clonotypes and omits some of them. Of 100,000 or so clones in the sample, around four fifths are singletons; the top ten hold 12%. Sequencing input: peripheral blood. These receptors originate from a woman between 65 and 79 years old with acute or convalescent COVID-19.

The chain is built from TRBV5-8 and TRBJ2-2, with D perhaps TRBD1 (6 bases). The germline V gene encodes CDR1 SGHTS and CDR2 YDEGEE. This CDR3 has 14 amino acids. V lost 10 bases and J lost 1, with 14 bases in between. This CDR3 is CASLRGENTGELFF. The CDR3 DNA reads TGTGCCTCCCTCAGGGGAGAGAACACCGGGGAGCTGTTTTTT.

CDR3 loop: CASSLSGQGGTF. The CDR3 DNA is TGTGCCAGCAGCCTCTCCGGACAGGGAGGCACCTTC. This sequence joins TRBV7-8 and TRBJ1-2; 8 nucleotides agree with TRBD1. This CDR3 spans 12 amino acids. Germline V lookup: CDR1 SGHVS, CDR2 FQNEAQ. Trimming removed 5 bases from V and 13 bases from J; junction bases left unmatched: 9.

The rearrangement uses TRBV2 and TRBJ2-7; D remains unclear. The germline gives CDR1 SNHLY, CDR2 FYNNEI. V dropped 3 bases and J dropped 3 bases, with 6 bases sitting between them. CDR3 length equals 12 residues. The CDR3 DNA is TGTGCCAGCAGTGATTTCTACTACGAGCAGTACGTC. The encoded protein is CASSDFYYEQYV.

This clone was seen only a few times. The sample has other DNA sequences that encode this CDR3 too. V usage is TRBV19 and J usage is TRBJ1-6, with TRBD1 identical over 7 bases. The CDR3 extends over 14 amino acids. The J segment lost 7 bases and the V segment lost 1 base, leaving 1 base of the junction unmatched. The germline gives CDR1 LNHDA, CDR2 SQIVND (reference sequence). This chain's CDR3 is CASSIGGQNSPLHF. The CDR3 DNA reads TGTGCCAGTAGTATAGGGGGACAGAATTCACCCCTCCACTTT.

This sequence joins TRBV2 and TRBJ2-1, with D perhaps TRBD1 (6 bases). Deletions cut 7 bases from V and 4 bases from J, with 11 bases between. This CDR3 spans 13 amino acids. CDR1 and CDR2 (germline): SNHLY, FYNNEI. CDR3 sequence reads: CASKGGWYNEQFF. Written as DNA, the CDR3 is TGTGCCAGCAAAGGGGGTTGGTACAATGAGCAGTTCTTC. Using reference TRBV2 and TRBJ2-1 for the parts outside the CDR3, the full variable domain is EPEVTQTPSHQVTQMGQEVILRCVPISNHLYFYWYRQILGQKVEFLVSFYNNEISEKSEIFDDQFSVERPDGSNFTLKIRSTKLEDSAMYFCASKGGWYNEQFFGPGTRLTVL.

The V and J genes are TRBV19 and TRBJ2-5; D perhaps matches TRBD2 (5 bases). The CDR3 is made up of 16 amino acids. Germline-derived CDR1 and CDR2 are LNHDA and SQIVND (reference sequence). The V end was cut by 1 base, the J end by 2 bases, with 14 bases between. This CDR3 reads CASSIAAGMGQETQYF. As DNA, the CDR3 is TGTGCCAGTAGTATAGCGGCCGGGATGGGGCAAGAGACCCAGTACTTC.

This chain connects TRBV9 to TRBJ2-5, with TRBD2 identical over 12 bases. The CDR3 is 16 amino acids. Trimming cost V 3 bases and J 1 base; bases outside gene matches: 4. CDR1 SGDLS and CDR2 YYNGEE come from the germline V gene. CDR3 nucleotides: TGTGCCAGCAGCGCTACTAGCGGGGGGCCCCAAGAGACCCAGTACTTC. This translates into CASSATSGGPQETQYF.